A selection of T cell receptor beta chains follows, all from one sample in a study of blood T cell repertoires in COVID-19. TCRdb's table, derived via immunoSEQ multiplex PCR, lists solely in-frame clones and lacks some. The sample lists around 310,000 clones, 75% to 90% occurring once. Sequencing input: PBMCs or T cells enriched from blood (not recorded which). These receptors were obtained from a woman between 40 and 50 years old who had recovered from COVID-19. The conserved cysteine and the conserved F or W are not part of the CDR3 here.

ASSPTGSSYGYT | 12 | TRBJ1-2 | TRBV7-8
ASSQWTGGSDNEQF | 14 | TRBJ2-1 | TRBV27
ASSSKPGQLGTYEQY | 15 | TRBJ2-7 | TRBV7-3
ASSLGGRTSGTSTDTQY | 17 | TRBJ2-3 | TRBV7-6
ASSLSLNINEKLF | 13 | TRBJ1-4 | TRBV28
ASKTVLNTEAF | 11 | TRBJ1-1 | TRBV12-5
ASSPGLAGAQETQY | 14 | TRBJ2-5 | TRBV5-4
ATSRTGNQPQH | 11 | TRBJ1-5 | TRBV24-1
ASSQASGYNEKLF | 13 | TRBJ1-4 | TRBV3-1/TRBV3-2
ASSELEGGWAGELF | 14 | TRBJ2-2 | TRBV2
ASSRRTGYNEQF | 12 | TRBJ2-1 | TRBV11-3
ASSPAGGPYNEQF | 13 | TRBJ2-1 | TRBV5-1
ASSLGARRVGETQY | 14 | TRBJ2-5 | TRBV7-6
ASSLGPPGQGFYEQY | 15 | TRBJ2-7 | TRBV7-2
ASSPRDRGSPLH | 12 | TRBJ1-6 | TRBV7-2
ASSLEGAGEKLF | 12 | TRBJ1-4 | TRBV5-1
ASGGGAEQY | 9 | TRBJ2-7 | TRBV19
ASSLSPDTEAF | 11 | TRBJ1-1 | TRBV2
ASSQRGLAGYNEQF | 14 | TRBJ2-1 | TRBV4-3
ASSFTSGVGIEQF | 13 | TRBJ2-1 | TRBV7-8
ASSKIGTSGSEQF | 13 | TRBJ2-1 | TRBV19
ASSLNGGNEQF | 11 | TRBJ2-1 | TRBV7-9
ASPTGTNYGYT | 11 | TRBJ1-2 | TRBV12-3/TRBV12-4
ASSLTGGGYNEQF | 13 | TRBJ2-1 | TRBV28
ASIPKRLAGFRDEQF | 15 | TRBJ2-1 | TRBV7-2
ASSDLEAGSYEQY | 13 | TRBJ2-7 | TRBV6-2/TRBV6-3
ASSLMRLLSEQF | 12 | TRBJ2-1 | TRBV7-9
ASSYRTRQVEAF | 12 | TRBJ1-1 | TRBV5-1
ASSVARTGPNTEAF | 14 | TRBJ1-1 | TRBV9
ASSPLQGAGGYT | 12 | TRBJ1-2 | TRBV5-1
ASSFGSGGAWDEQF | 14 | TRBJ2-1 | TRBV5-4
ASSFPTARGQF | 11 | TRBJ2-1 | TRBV28
ASSGNVVSNQPQH | 13 | TRBJ1-5 | TRBV28
ASTKRTSDYNEQF | 13 | TRBJ2-1 | TRBV2
ASSESGGDFQETQY | 14 | TRBJ2-5 | TRBV6-1
ASSLALAGGLGNIQY | 15 | TRBJ2-4 | TRBV5-6
ASSLWTGTGELF | 12 | TRBJ2-2 | TRBV5-4
ASSLEEFTEAF | 11 | TRBJ1-1 | TRBV5-1
ASSARDSSYNEQF | 13 | TRBJ2-1 | TRBV27
ASSDSSTGELF | 11 | TRBJ2-2 | TRBV6-5
ASSQDQVTEAF | 11 | TRBJ1-1 | TRBV3-1/TRBV3-2